This note documents a single T cell receptor (beta chain) sequence. Its antigen remains unknown. The record originates from a study of cytomegalovirus exposure and HLA in healthy donors. Study outcomes and limitations: Altogether, some 170 TCR beta chains were recorded as cytomegalovirus-associated.

PCR employed 60 Vbeta and 13 Jbeta primers. The table came from immunoSEQ multiplex PCR; TCRdb's copy has only in-frame clones and leaves some out. Among roughly 150,000 clones, roughly 80% were seen once, and the ten largest hold approximately 2.2%. Sequencing input: PBMCs. The sequence was collected from a male donor in good health and CMV-seronegative.

The CDR3 DNA sequence: TGCGCCAGCAGCCCCGTTCCAGGGGGCCTGCGAGAGACCCAGTACTTC. Protein sequence: CASSPVPGGLRETQYF. This chain joins TRBV5-1 and TRBJ2-5; 8 bases fit TRBD1. The junction had 12 bases not matched to a gene; V was cut back by 4 bases and J by 4 bases. Germline V lookup: CDR1 SGHRS, CDR2 YFSETQ. The CDR3 consists of 16 residues.